This T cell receptor (beta chain) derives from a study of cytomegalovirus exposure and HLA in healthy donors. General study findings and limits: HLA restriction was apparent for most CMV-associated TCR beta chains in a later analysis. Immune exposure information comprised only CMV serostatus.

PCR used 60 Vbeta primers and 13 Jbeta primers. Some clones are missing from TCRdb's copy, which holds only in-frame ones; the method was immunoSEQ multiplex PCR. The sample shows approximately 130,000 clones, 77% of them seen only once. Details on this clone: Its antigen is unidentified.

CDR1 and CDR2 from the germline V gene are LNHDA and SQIVND (reference sequence). This CDR3 has 17 amino acids. V shed 6 bases, J shed 9 bases, and the junction held 13 bases outside the gene matches. The chain uses TRBV19 and TRBJ2-3; the match to TRBD2 covers 15 bases. The sample was PBMCs. The sequence derives from a man between 18 and 35 years old in good health and CMV-seropositive. The CDR3 coding sequence is TGTGCCAGTAGGCTACTCGGCGAGGGACTAGCGGGAGGCACGCAGTATTTT. Residues: CASRLLGEGLAGGTQYF.